The rows below give T cell receptor beta chains drawn from one sample of a study of blood T cell repertoires in COVID-19. Generated by immunoSEQ multiplex PCR, the TCRdb table keeps only in-frame clones and is missing some. This sample yields some 450,000 clones, of which around 90% are seen a single time; 0.65% to 1% belongs to the top ten. Sequencing used peripheral blood. All receptors come from a young man with COVID-19, enrolled during active disease. Each CDR3 is given with its conserved first and last residue. D genes are given only for firm matches. Expanded clones are given a class, and other clones once, few, many or no size at all.

TRBD2	NA	TRBV5-4	14	TRBJ2-7	TGTGCCAGCAGCAGATCTAGCGGCTCCTACGAGCAGTACTTC	CASSRSSGSYEQYF
TRBD1	NA	TRBV18	15	TRBJ2-2	TGTGCCAGCTCACCTACAGGGGGCAGAACCGGGGAGCTGTTTTTT	CASSPTGGRTGELFF
NA	NA	TRBV6-5	16	TRBJ2-1	TGTGCCAGCAGTTCTTTTAGCGGAGACCCCTACAATGAGCAGTTCTTC	CASSSFSGDPYNEQFF
NA	few	TRBV19	14	TRBJ1-5	TGTGCCAGTAGTCGACGGCAGGGCGGACAGCCCCAGCATTTT	CASSRRQGGQPQHF
TRBD1	NA	TRBV3-1/TRBV3-2	16	TRBJ2-7	TGTGCCAGCAGCCCCTCCCTGGGGACAGGGAGTTACGAGCAGTACTTC	CASSPSLGTGSYEQYF
TRBD2	NA	TRBV9	18	TRBJ2-7	TGTGCCAGCAGCGGCGGAGGACTAGCGGGAAGTGGTACCTACGAGCAGTACTTC	CASSGGGLAGSGTYEQYF
NA	NA	TRBV7-8	17	TRBJ2-7	TGTGCCAGCAGCCCAATTCGCGGCGACAGGACCTCCCGCGAGCAGTACTTC	CASSPIRGDRTSREQYF
NA	NA	TRBV5-4	14	TRBJ2-7	TGTGCCAGCTGGGCGGGACTCGGGACCTACGAGCAGTACTTC	CASWAGLGTYEQYF
NA	NA	TRBV5-5	14	TRBJ1-3	TGTGCCAGCAGCCCTAAGATCCCCGGAAACACCATATATTTT	CASSPKIPGNTIYF
TRBD1	NA	TRBV6-6	13	TRBJ1-1	TGTGCCAGCAGTTGGGACAGAAACACTGAAGCTTTCTTT	CASSWDRNTEAFF
TRBD1	NA	TRBV25-1	13	TRBJ2-7	TGTGCCAGCTCCACTGGGACAGGGGGCGAGCAGTACTTC	CASSTGTGGEQYF
TRBD1	NA	TRBV2	16	TRBJ2-5	TGTGCCAGCAGTCCTAGGACAGGAAAGAAGGTAGAGACCCAGTACTTC	CASSPRTGKKVETQYF
NA	NA	TRBV12-3/TRBV12-4	13	TRBJ2-3	TGTGCCAGCAGTTGGCAGGCCACAGATACGCAGTATTTT	CASSWQATDTQYF
NA	few	TRBV7-9	12	TRBJ2-1	TGTGCCAGCAGTCTTAGAATATATGAGCAGTTCTTC	CASSLRIYEQFF
TRBD2	NA	TRBV4-1	17	TRBJ2-4	TGCGCCAGCAGCCCCGGTCTAGCGGACCTAGCCAAAAACATTCAGTACTTC	CASSPGLADLAKNIQYF
TRBD2	NA	TRBV5-1	18	TRBJ2-6	TGCGCCAGCAGCTTGAGGGCGGGAGCTCAGTCTGGGGCCAACGTCCTGACTTTC	CASSLRAGAQSGANVLTF
NA	NA	TRBV7-8	13	TRBJ2-7	TGTGCCAGCAGCTTAGTTTATCGAGACGAGCAGTACTTC	CASSLVYRDEQYF
NA	NA	TRBV28	15	TRBJ1-4	TGTGCCAGCACCCAAAGGACATCCGGGTATGAAAAACTGTTTTTT	CASTQRTSGYEKLFF
TRBD2	NA	TRBV12-3/TRBV12-4	12	TRBJ2-2	TGTGCCAGCAGTCGGGAGGAGGGGGAGCTGTTTTTT	CASSREEGELFF
NA	NA	TRBV27	16	TRBJ2-1	TGTGCCAGCAGAGATCCCACTAGCTGGTCCTACAATGAGCAGTTCTTC	CASRDPTSWSYNEQFF
NA	NA	TRBV30	13	TRBJ2-5	TGTGCCTGGAGTAGACTTTACCAAGAGACCCAGTACTTC	CAWSRLYQETQYF
NA	NA	TRBV30	14	TRBJ1-1	TGTGCCTGGAATTATGGGGGGATCGACACTGAAGCTTTCTTT	CAWNYGGIDTEAFF
NA	NA	TRBV7-9	13	TRBJ1-2	TGTGCCAGCAGCTTAGGGGCAGGCTCTGGCTACACCTTC	CASSLGAGSGYTF
NA	NA	TRBV18	14	TRBJ1-1	TGTGCCAGCTCACGACAGGCCTCGAACACTGAAGCTTTCTTT	CASSRQASNTEAFF
TRBD1	few	TRBV3-1/TRBV3-2	14	TRBJ1-3	TGTGCCAGCAGCGGAACAGGGGACGGAAACACCATATATTTT	CASSGTGDGNTIYF
NA	NA	TRBV5-4	15	TRBJ2-1	TGTGCCAGCAGCTTGGACACGGGCTCCTACAATGAGCAGTTCTTC	CASSLDTGSYNEQFF
TRBD1	NA	TRBV6-6	14	TRBJ1-2	TGTGCCAGCAGTTCCCTGCAGGGGGGAGGTGGCTACACCTTC	CASSSLQGGGGYTF
NA	NA	TRBV29-1	12	TRBJ2-1	TGCAGCGTTGTGGATTTCCGGGATGAGCAGTTCTTC	CSVVDFRDEQFF
TRBD2	NA	TRBV6-5	15	TRBJ2-5	TGTGCCAGCAGTAGACTAGCGGGGGGGGGAGAGACCCAGTACTTC	CASSRLAGGGETQYF
TRBD1	once	TRBV24-1	16	TRBJ2-7	TGTGCCACCAGTGAGCCTAGACAGGGGGCCTCCTACGAGCAGTACTTC	CATSEPRQGASYEQYF
TRBD1	NA	TRBV7-9	16	TRBJ2-2	TGTGCCAGCAGCAACCGACAGGGTAGGAAGACCGGGGAGCTGTTTTTT	CASSNRQGRKTGELFF
NA	NA	TRBV5-6	13	TRBJ2-7	TGTGCCAGCAGCGGATCGACTCTCTACGAGCAGTACTTC	CASSGSTLYEQYF
TRBD1	NA	TRBV9	14	TRBJ1-4	TGTGCCAGCAGCCTGGACAGGGGGCATGAAAAACTGTTTTTT	CASSLDRGHEKLFF
TRBD2	NA	TRBV7-8	16	TRBJ2-7	TGTGCCAGCAGGCCTTCCAGTAGCGGGACGTTCTACGAGCAGTACTTC	CASRPSSSGTFYEQYF
TRBD1	NA	TRBV6-2/TRBV6-3	17	TRBJ2-6	TGTGCCAGCAGTGCCGGGACAGGGAATACTGGGGCCAACGTCCTGACTTTC	CASSAGTGNTGANVLTF
TRBD2	NA	TRBV19	19	TRBJ2-2	TGTGCCAGTAGGGGGTTGAGGACTAGCGGAACCTCGAACACCGGGGAGCTGTTTTTT	CASRGLRTSGTSNTGELFF
NA	NA	TRBV7-9	13	TRBJ1-1	TGTGCCAGCAGCTTAGCGGGGGCATATAGAGCTTTCTTT	CASSLAGAYRAFF
TRBD1	NA	TRBV7-9	14	TRBJ1-5	TGTGCCAGCAGCTTGACAGGGGCCAATCAGCCCCAGCATTTT	CASSLTGANQPQHF
TRBD1	NA	TRBV11-3	15	TRBJ2-2	TGTGCCAGCAGCTCCCGGGACAGGGGTACCGGGGAGCTGTTTTTT	CASSSRDRGTGELFF
TRBD1	NA	TRBV7-9	17	TRBJ2-3	TGTGCCAGCAGCTTGAGAAGGACAGGGGGCGGAACAGATACGCAGTATTTT	CASSLRRTGGGTDTQYF
NA	many	TRBV5-6	12	TRBJ1-1	TGTGCCAGCAGCTTGAGGCAGGGGGAAGCTTTCTTT	CASSLRQGEAFF
NA	NA	TRBV5-1	15	TRBJ1-2	TGCGCCAGCAGCTTGACCCCAGGTACTAACTATGGCTACACCTTC	CASSLTPGTNYGYTF
NA	NA	TRBV2	14	TRBJ1-6	TGTGCCAGCCTTAAACAGGGAGTAGGGTCACCCCTCCACTTT	CASLKQGVGSPLHF
NA	NA	TRBV3-1/TRBV3-2	16	TRBJ2-1	TGTGCCAGCAGTCTTCGACAGGCCAGCTCCTACAATGAGCAGTTCTTC	CASSLRQASSYNEQFF
NA	NA	TRBV6-5	12	TRBJ2-7	TGTGCCAGCAACCCGGGCTCCTACGAGCAGTACTTC	CASNPGSYEQYF
NA	NA	TRBV25-1	14	TRBJ2-3	TGTGCCAGCAGTGAACCCGGACTTGGGAATACGCAGTATTTT	CASSEPGLGNTQYF
NA	few	TRBV6-5	15	TRBJ1-1	TGTGCCAGCAGTTACGAACTAATAGTCGGCACTGAAGCTTTCTTT	CASSYELIVGTEAFF
NA	NA	TRBV21-1	19	TRBJ1-2	TGTGCCAGCAGCAAAGAGCCCCAGACAGACCTAACATCCAACTATGGCTACACCTTC	CASSKEPQTDLTSNYGYTF
TRBD2	NA	TRBV9	16	TRBJ2-1	TGTGCCAGCAGCACAAGGACTAGCGGGACGTACAATGAGCAGTTCTTC	CASSTRTSGTYNEQFF
TRBD1	NA	TRBV4-2	15	TRBJ1-2	TGTGCCAGCAGCCAAGATTGGAAGGGGGCGCGAGGCTACACCTTC	CASSQDWKGARGYTF